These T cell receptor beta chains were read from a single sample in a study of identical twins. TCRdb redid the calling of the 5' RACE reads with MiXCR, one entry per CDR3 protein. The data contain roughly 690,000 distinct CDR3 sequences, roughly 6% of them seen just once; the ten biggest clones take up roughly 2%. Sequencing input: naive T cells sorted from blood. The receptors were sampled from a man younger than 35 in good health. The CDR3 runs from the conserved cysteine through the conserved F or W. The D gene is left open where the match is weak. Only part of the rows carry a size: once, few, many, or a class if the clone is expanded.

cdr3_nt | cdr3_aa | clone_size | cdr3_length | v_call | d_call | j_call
TGTGCCAGCACCCCGGGACCGTACCAAGAGACCCAGTACTTC | CASTPGPYQETQYF | few | 14 | TRBV12-3/TRBV12-4 | NA | TRBJ2-5
TGTGCCACCAGTGATGGTCGGGGGACAAACAATGAGCAGTTCTTC | CATSDGRGTNNEQFF | many | 15 | TRBV24-1 | NA | TRBJ2-1
TGCGCCAGCAGCTTGGTAAGCGCAAGCTCCTACAATGAGCAGTTCTTC | CASSLVSASSYNEQFF | few | 16 | TRBV5-1 | NA | TRBJ2-1
TGCGCCAGCAGCCAAGATCTCCTCCTAGCGGGAGGGCCCATATACGAGCAGTACTTC | CASSQDLLLAGGPIYEQYF | few | 19 | TRBV4-3 | TRBD2 | TRBJ2-7
TGCAGTGCGATGGGGACAGGGACTCGGGAGCTGTTTTTT | CSAMGTGTRELFF | NA | 13 | TRBV20-1 | TRBD1 | TRBJ2-2
TGCGCCAGCAGCCAAGACTGGGGGTCGAACACCGGGGAGCTGTTTTTT | CASSQDWGSNTGELFF | many | 16 | TRBV4-3 | NA | TRBJ2-2
TGTGCCAGCTCACCGGGAGTACTAGAACCGCCCGGGGAGCTGTTTTTT | CASSPGVLEPPGELFF | NA | 16 | TRBV18 | NA | TRBJ2-2
TGTGCCATCAGTGAGACTAGCGGGAGCACCGGGGAGCTGTTTTTT | CAISETSGSTGELFF | few | 15 | TRBV10-3 | TRBD2 | TRBJ2-2
TGTGCCAGCAGTTACTCCCGGGGTCTTGCAGATACGCAGTATTTT | CASSYSRGLADTQYF | many | 15 | TRBV6-5 | NA | TRBJ2-3
TGTGCTAGTGGTCTGGGACTCTTGAATGAGCAGTTCTTC | CASGLGLLNEQFF | NA | 13 | TRBV12-5 | NA | TRBJ2-1
TGTGCCAGCTCCCACGACAGGCCCGGGGCCAACGTCCTGACTTTC | CASSHDRPGANVLTF | NA | 15 | TRBV18 | NA | TRBJ2-6
TGTGCCAGCAGTTTATCGCGTGCGGGGGCGGGCAAGGATGAGCAGTTCTTC | CASSLSRAGAGKDEQFF | few | 17 | TRBV27 | NA | TRBJ2-1
TGTGCCAGCAGCCTACCCTTTTTGAATTCTGGCGGTTACAATGAGCAGTTCTTC | CASSLPFLNSGGYNEQFF | few | 18 | TRBV11-1 | NA | TRBJ2-1
TGTGCCAGCAGTTTGCAAGAATGGACTGAAGCTTTCTTT | CASSLQEWTEAFF | few | 13 | TRBV27 | NA | TRBJ1-1
TGCAGTGCTCATAAAGCTAGGGGGCTGAACTATGGCTACACCTTC | CSAHKARGLNYGYTF | few | 15 | TRBV20-1 | TRBD1 | TRBJ1-2
TGTGCCAGCAGCAAAGGCTCCTTGGGGGAGACCCAGTACTTC | CASSKGSLGETQYF | many | 14 | TRBV21-1 | NA | TRBJ2-5
TGTGCCAGCAGCTTTGACAGGGCATCGAACACTGAAGCTTTCTTT | CASSFDRASNTEAFF | few | 15 | TRBV5-4 | TRBD1 | TRBJ1-1
TGCGCCAGCAGCTTGGATGGGATCCAAGAGACCCAGTACTTC | CASSLDGIQETQYF | NA | 14 | TRBV5-1 | NA | TRBJ2-5
TGCAGTGCCGCGGGACAGGGAAGAACCTACGAGCAGTACTTC | CSAAGQGRTYEQYF | few | 14 | TRBV20-1 | TRBD1 | TRBJ2-7
TGTGCCACCAGTGCTTTCGACACCGAAGGCGAAAAACTGTTTTTT | CATSAFDTEGEKLFF | many | 15 | TRBV24-1 | NA | TRBJ1-4
TGTGCCAGCAGCTCCGGACTAGCGGTTACCTACGAGCAGTACTTC | CASSSGLAVTYEQYF | many | 15 | TRBV7-8 | TRBD2 | TRBJ2-7
TGCAGCGTTGAAGATGGGGGACAGGGGGACAATCAGCCCCAGCATTTT | CSVEDGGQGDNQPQHF | many | 16 | TRBV29-1 | TRBD1 | TRBJ1-5
TGTGCCAGCAGTTTTAAGGGGGGAGAGACCCAGTACTTC | CASSFKGGETQYF | many | 13 | TRBV12-3/TRBV12-4 | NA | TRBJ2-5
TGCGCCAGCAGCGTGGGACTAGCGGGACCCTACAATGAGCAGTTCTTC | CASSVGLAGPYNEQFF | many | 16 | TRBV5-1 | TRBD2 | TRBJ2-1
TGTGCCAGCAGTCCCTCGGGACAGTCTGAGGGTGGGCAGTACTTC | CASSPSGQSEGGQYF | many | 15 | TRBV27 | TRBD1 | TRBJ2-7
TGTGCCAGCACAGTGGGTAGCACAGATACGCAGTATTTT | CASTVGSTDTQYF | many | 13 | TRBV7-2 | NA | TRBJ2-3
TGTGCCAGCAGCCAACAAGCTACTCTAGCCAAAAACATTCAGTACTTC | CASSQQATLAKNIQYF | many | 16 | TRBV4-2 | NA | TRBJ2-4
TGTGCCAGCAGCTTAGGGAGTTTGGCGGGAAGAACAGATACGCAGTATTTT | CASSLGSLAGRTDTQYF | few | 17 | TRBV7-9 | NA | TRBJ2-3
TGTGCCAGCATAAACGGGCCAGGGACTGAGCAGTTCTTC | CASINGPGTEQFF | NA | 13 | TRBV6-2/TRBV6-3 | NA | TRBJ2-1
TGCGCCAGCAGCTTGGAATCCTACGAGCAGTACTTC | CASSLESYEQYF | many | 12 | TRBV5-1 | NA | TRBJ2-7
TGCGCCAGCAGCCATCTGAGGCTAGCCGGGGAGCTGTTTTTT | CASSHLRLAGELFF | many | 14 | TRBV4-1 | NA | TRBJ2-2
TGCGCCAGCAGCTTTGACCCCCAGGGAGGTCAGCCCCAGCATTTT | CASSFDPQGGQPQHF | many | 15 | TRBV5-1 | NA | TRBJ1-5
TGTGCCATCAGTGATACACAAAAACAACTTAACTATGGCTACACCTTC | CAISDTQKQLNYGYTF | many | 16 | TRBV10-3 | NA | TRBJ1-2
TGCAGCGTTGCCCACCCTAAAGATACGCAGTATTTT | CSVAHPKDTQYF | many | 12 | TRBV29-1 | NA | TRBJ2-3
TGTGCCAGCAGTTTAAGTCCGGGGAAAATCCTAGGGGAGACCCAGTACTTC | CASSLSPGKILGETQYF | few | 17 | TRBV12-3/TRBV12-4 | NA | TRBJ2-5
TGTGCCAGCAGTTTCAGGACTACCGGTGGGGAGCTGTTTTTT | CASSFRTTGGELFF | many | 14 | TRBV12-3/TRBV12-4 | NA | TRBJ2-2
TGCGCCAGCAGCTTGGTGCATAAACTAACCAATGAGCAGTTCTTC | CASSLVHKLTNEQFF | many | 15 | TRBV5-1 | NA | TRBJ2-1
TGTGCCAGCAGTTTAGGGAATAGCTATGGCTACACCTTC | CASSLGNSYGYTF | many | 13 | TRBV12-3/TRBV12-4 | NA | TRBJ1-2
TGTGCCAGCAGTCCCTATTGGGGGACTGGGGCCAACGTCCTGACTTTC | CASSPYWGTGANVLTF | NA | 16 | TRBV28 | NA | TRBJ2-6
TGTGCCAGCAGCCCCGGGGGACTAGCGATTATAGAGACCCAGTACTTC | CASSPGGLAIIETQYF | NA | 16 | TRBV11-3 | TRBD2 | TRBJ2-5
TGCGCCAGCAGCCCCTTGGGGGACACCGGGGAGCTGTTTTTT | CASSPLGDTGELFF | few | 14 | TRBV5-1 | NA | TRBJ2-2
TGTGCCAGCAGCTTCCAGGGGAGAGAGACCCAGTACTTC | CASSFQGRETQYF | many | 13 | TRBV7-8 | NA | TRBJ2-5
TGTGCCAGCAGGGTGGACGGTAGCTCCTACAATGAGCAGTTCTTC | CASRVDGSSYNEQFF | many | 15 | TRBV7-9 | NA | TRBJ2-1
TGTGCCACCAGTGATTTGTTCGCAACAGATACGCAGTATTTT | CATSDLFATDTQYF | many | 14 | TRBV24-1 | NA | TRBJ2-3
TGTGCCAGCAGTTTAGCAGGCAGGGCCAGCGACCAGCATTTT | CASSLAGRASDQHF | many | 14 | TRBV12-3/TRBV12-4 | NA | TRBJ1-5